This T cell receptor (beta chain) was sequenced for a study of blood T cell repertoires in COVID-19. Trimming stripped 3 bases from V and 0 bases from J, with 10 bases between. Germline CDR1 and CDR2: MDHEN and SYDVKM. The CDR3 has 15 residues. Here immunoSEQ multiplex PCR was the method, and the copy in TCRdb shows in-frame clones only, minus some. This table holds around 320,000 clones, roughly 90% found once. The sequencing input was peripheral blood. The gene calls are TRBV28 and TRBJ2-3, with D perhaps TRBD2 (5 bases). The clonotype comes from a man between 18 and 29 years old with active or convalescent COVID-19. As DNA, the CDR3 is TGTGCCAGCAGTTTGAGACTAACTAGCACAGATACGCAGTATTTT. This translates into CASSLRLTSTDTQYF.